The T cell receptor beta chain described here comes from a study of T cells in Graves' hyperthyroidism and ophthalmopathy. Study in general: Peripheral blood was obtained at initial diagnosis, preceding any treatment.

The CDR3 is 13 amino acids. From germline, CDR1 is SQVTM and CDR2 ANQGSEA. About this clonotype itself: The target antigen is unknown. Being one base from a much bigger clone, this may be a read error.

Amplification yielded TCR beta CDR3 regions, with RNA transcripts as the source. The study used the HTBI primer set for a first-round RT-PCR of the TCR CDR3. Using its own MiXCR run on the multiplex PCR reads, TCRdb lists one record per CDR3 protein. The sample lists 480,000 or so distinct CDR3 sequences; approximately 15% were seen once. Study results and caveats: Blood held most thyroid clonotypes expanded above 0.001 frequency.

Patients aged 18 to 65 had newly diagnosed hyperthyroidism lasting under 2 months. The source of this sequence is a woman between 18 and 29 years old with Graves' hyperthyroidism. Material: blood. The chain uses TRBV29-1 and TRBJ2-1; no reliable D call. CDR3 nucleotide sequence: TGCAGCGCCCCGCCGTCGAGCCACAATAAGCAGTTCTTC. Translated, it gives CSAPPSSHNKQFF.